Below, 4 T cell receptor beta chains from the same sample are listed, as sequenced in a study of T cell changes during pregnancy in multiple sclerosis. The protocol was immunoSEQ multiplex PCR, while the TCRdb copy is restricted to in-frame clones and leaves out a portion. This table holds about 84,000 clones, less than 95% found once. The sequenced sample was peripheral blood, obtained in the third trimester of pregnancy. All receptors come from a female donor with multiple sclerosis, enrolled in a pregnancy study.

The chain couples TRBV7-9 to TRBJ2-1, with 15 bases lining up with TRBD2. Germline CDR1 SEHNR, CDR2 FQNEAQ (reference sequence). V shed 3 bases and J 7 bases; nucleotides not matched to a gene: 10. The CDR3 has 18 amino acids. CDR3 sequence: CASSFVGLAGGLGNEQFF. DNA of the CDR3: TGTGCCAGCAGCTTCGTGGGACTAGCGGGGGGCCTGGGGAATGAGCAGTTCTTC.

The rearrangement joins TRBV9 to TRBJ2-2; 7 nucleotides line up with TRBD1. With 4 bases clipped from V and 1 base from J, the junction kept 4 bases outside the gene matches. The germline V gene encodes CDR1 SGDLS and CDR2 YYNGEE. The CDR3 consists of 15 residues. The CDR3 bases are TGTGCCAGCAGCCTGACAGGGAGGAACACCGGGGAGCTGTTTTTT. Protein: CASSLTGRNTGELFF.

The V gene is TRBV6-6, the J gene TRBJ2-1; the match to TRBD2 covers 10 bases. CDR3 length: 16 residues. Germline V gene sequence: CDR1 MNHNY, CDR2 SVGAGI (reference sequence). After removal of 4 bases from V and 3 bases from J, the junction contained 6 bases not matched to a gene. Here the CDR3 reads CASSSLLAGNYNEQFF. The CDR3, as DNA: TGTGCCAGCAGTTCCCTACTAGCGGGAAACTACAATGAGCAGTTCTTC.

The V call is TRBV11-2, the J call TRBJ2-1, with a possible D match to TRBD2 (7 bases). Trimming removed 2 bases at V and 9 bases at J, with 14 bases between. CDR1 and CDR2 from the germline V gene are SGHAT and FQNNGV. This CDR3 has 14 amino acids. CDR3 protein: CASSLFGGPSEQFF. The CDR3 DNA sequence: TGTGCCAGCAGCTTATTCGGGGGGCCTTCTGAGCAGTTCTTC.